This T cell receptor beta chain was documented in a study of CD8 T cells in ankylosing spondylitis. Study findings and constraints: Relatively rare in peripheral blood, disease-linked clones were also CD8+. A motif of roughly 8 highly homologous TCR beta variants was seen as apparently characteristic of ankylosing spondylitis blood.

As regards this clonotype: Its antigen is as yet unknown.

The germline V gene encodes CDR1 SGHTA and CDR2 FQGNSA. V was cut by 5 bases and J by 3 bases, with 8 bases left in between. The CDR3 sequence is 13 residues long. From the 5' RACE reads, TCRdb called clonotypes with MiXCR, one entry per CDR3 protein. The sample shows over 700,000 distinct CDR3 sequences, over 15% of them seen only once. The TCR originated in a male donor with ankylosing spondylitis. V gene TRBV7-2 combines with J gene TRBJ1-5; D not resolved. The sample taken for sequencing was blood, either unsorted or a sorted T cell fraction (not recorded which). In nucleotides, the CDR3 is TGTGCCAGCAGCCCCGCGCCCAATCAGCCCCAGCATTTT. Its protein is CASSPAPNQPQHF.